This T cell receptor (beta chain) was sequenced during a study of T cell repertoires in cytomegalovirus infection. About the research overall: Both recently identified HLA-C-restricted and well-studied HLA-B-restricted CMV epitopes were used in the study. TCR beta signatures that were public indicated CMV infection and matching HLA type. Study-level points and caveats: Across the ex vivo response, the dominant clonotypes were HLA-C-restricted CMV-specific TCR beta clonotypes. People with CMV and the relevant HLA were identified by cumulative public TCR beta family frequency.

TCRdb reprocessed the reads with MiXCR, giving one entry per CDR3 protein. The repertoire holds 650,000 to 850,000 distinct CDR3 sequences, with approximately 32% as singletons. In the case of this clonotype: The target antigen is unknown.

V shed 2 bases, J shed 2 bases, and the junction held 5 bases outside the gene matches. CDR1 is SGHDT and CDR2 is YYEEEE in the germline V gene. The CDR3 extends over 15 amino acids. The chain uses TRBV5-6 and TRBJ2-3; 7 nucleotides align to TRBD1. This clonotype was sampled from a human donor in good health (CMV status not recorded). Some clones in this sample may be carry-over from other donors' samples. The sequences come from cultured CD8+ T cells from PBMCs, collected from culture after CMV antigen stimulation. CDR3 sequence: CASSFPGQITDTQYF. CDR3 DNA sequence: TGTGCCAGCAGCTTTCCGGGACAGATCACAGATACGCAGTATTTT.